The present T cell receptor (beta chain) was sequenced within a study of blood T cell repertoires in COVID-19 (dated by TCRdb to 2019 to 2021). Background on the whole study: Samples from collaborators originated in the United States, Italy and Spain and spanned both the acute and convalescent phases of COVID-19. The material from the prospective study consisted of cDNA or gDNA derived from T cells, B-cell-depleted T cells, or PBMCs. Nearly every sample came with metadata listing a de-identified subject ID, COVID-19 status, age in years and sex. Subjects who had been exposed to COVID-19, were actively infected with it, or had recovered from it provided the deeply sampled blood TCRbeta repertoires that made up the dataset. The samples were drawn from the first 160 participants of the ongoing ImmuneRACE study and from roughly 1,300 subjects provided by 6 global collaborators. HLA class I and class II types, where available, came from metadata supplied by the sample provider rather than from assay-based typing. A freely available public database, intended as a resource for researchers studying the immune response to SARS-CoV-2, is where the repertoires were released.

TCRbeta CDR3 regions were amplified from genomic DNA using the immunoSEQ Assay, a bias-controlled multiplex PCR. Per the original workflow: Nucleated cell counts per sample were estimated from amplification of reference gene primers within the assay. Sequence reads were collapsed and filtered to measure the absolute abundance of every unique TCRbeta CDR3 rearrangement. For each sample, productive Simpson clonality was calculated as the square root of Simpson's diversity index over productive rearrangements. Drawn from immuneACCESS, this table holds only the in-frame rearrangements with V and J called that TCRdb kept. Clones are partly lost; checked studies trace under half to an unresolved V gene and leave the rest unexplained. That table gives V, J and clone size, and the DNA gave D and trimming. The sample table lists 200,000 to 250,000 clones, approximately 90% of them with a count of one. About 9.4% of the sample is taken by the ten largest.

In the prospective study, participants were about 18 to 89 years old, resided in 24 geographic areas of the United States, and were enrolled through a virtual design. In the prospective study, participants were assigned to cohorts based on the clinical history participants reported in a screening survey and a study questionnaire. Mobile phlebotomists in the prospective study collected whole blood, serum and a nasopharyngeal or oropharyngeal swab from every participant. Over a roughly 2-month period, participants in the prospective study had the option of providing additional blood draws and questionnaires. Before DNA extraction, blood samples from the prospective study were shipped at room temperature or frozen. The research as a whole found: Clinical and demographic metadata were provided uncurated, with the amount varying by source and participant.

Measured from the cysteine to the phenylalanine, the CDR3 is 13 residues long. Only the CDR3 DNA stays, 39 bases, in frame from base 1. In the germline V gene, CDR1 corresponds to SGHRS and CDR2 to YFSETQ. Trimming takes 5 bases from V and 1 base from J, and the germline ends sit 7 bases apart. Remarks on this clone: Its antigen remains undetermined. Within one base of it there is no much larger clone, and no base qualities were kept.

The sequence joins TRBV5-1 to TRBJ2-1, and TRBD1 may be the D gene, going by 5 matching bases. The TCR comes from a man aged 18 to 29 with acute COVID-19. The sequenced sample was PBMCs or T cells enriched from blood (not recorded which). The CDR3 corresponds to CASRTESYNEQFF. The DNA is as follows: TGCGCCAGCAGGACAGAGTCCTACAATGAGCAGTTCTTC.